This record concerns one TCR beta chain sequence. Its antigen is unknown. The CDR3 runs 16 residues. V lost 9 bases to trimming and J lost 2 bases, with 21 bases between them. Germline CDR1 is SGHAT and CDR2 is FQNNGV. In Susac syndrome patients, recently defined diagnostic criteria for definite or probable disease were met. The sample originates from a study of CD8 T cells in Susac syndrome. Random hexamers primed reverse transcription of about 0.45 to 1 ug RNA. TCRdb recomputed calls from the immunoSEQ multiplex PCR reads with MiXCR, one row per CDR3 protein. This sample has 75,000 to 100,000 distinct CDR3 sequences, with 95% found just once. General study results and limits: Individuals included in the TCR sequencing and HLA analysis were acknowledged by the study to be relatively few in number.

The chain employs TRBV11-2 and TRBJ2-3; possible D gene TRBD2, 6 bases. The sequenced material came from CD8+ T cells from PBMCs. This clonotype originated in a human donor with Susac syndrome. In DNA, the CDR3 is TGTGCCAGTACCTCCTTACTAGCTCCTAACACAGATACGCAGTATTTT. This sequence encodes CASTSLLAPNTDTQYF. Complete variable domain (other parts from reference TRBV11-2 and TRBJ2-3): EAGVAQSPRYKIIEKRQSVAFWCNPISGHATLYWYQQILGQGPKLLIQFQNNGVVDDSQLPKDRFSAERLKGVDSTLKIQPAKLEDSAVYLCASTSLLAPNTDTQYFGPGTRLTVL.